A single T cell receptor beta chain is shown here with its context. The data were obtained in a study of T cell changes during pregnancy in multiple sclerosis. The V end was cut by 2 bases, the J end by 2 bases, with 10 bases between. Germline loops: CDR1 SGDLS, CDR2 YYNGEE. This CDR3 has 14 amino acids. Assay: immunoSEQ multiplex PCR; the TCRdb copy retains only in-frame clones and omits some. The sample includes nearly 80,000 clones, roughly 92% seen only once; the top ten take roughly 0.21%. This material consisted of CD4+ T cells from peripheral blood mononuclear cells, taken before pregnancy. The V and J genes are TRBV9 and TRBJ1-1; no clear D gene. This receptor was identified in a female donor with multiple sclerosis, enrolled in a pregnancy study. The DNA of the CDR3 is TGTGCCAGCAGCGTCGACATCGTAAACACTGAAGCTTTCTTT. Amino acids: CASSVDIVNTEAFF.